This TCR beta chain was obtained from a study of T cells in Graves' hyperthyroidism and ophthalmopathy. RNA transcripts gave rise to amplified TCR beta CDR3 regions. Primed by the HTBI set, a first-round RT-PCR was run on the TCR CDR3. TCRdb independently ran MiXCR on the multiplex PCR reads; one entry per CDR3 protein. The table lists about half a million distinct CDR3 sequences, roughly 20% of them singletons, with roughly 29% in the top ten. Aged 18 to 65, the patients had hyperthyroidism that was newly diagnosed and had lasted under 2 months. Uncontrolled infection, other autoimmune disease, pregnancy or lactation barred patients from enrollment. PBMCs were derived from roughly 9.6 ml fresh peripheral blood. The CDR3 extends over 13 amino acids. Trimming left V 7 bases short and J 1 base short, with 9 bases between. CDR1 is KGHDR and CDR2 is SFDVKD in the germline V gene. This clonotype was seen repeatedly, ten times or more.

This receptor was taken from a young man with Graves' hyperthyroidism. The sequenced sample was blood. V is TRBV24-1 and J is TRBJ1-1; D is unclear. The CDR3 spells CATSESQNTEAFF. CDR3 nucleotides: TGTGCCACCAGCGAATCACAGAACACTGAAGCTTTCTTT.